The entry that follows covers one T cell receptor (beta chain) sequence. The CDR3 covers 15 residues. CDR1 and CDR2 from the germline V gene are MDHEN and SYDVKM. The V gene lost 5 bases and the J gene lost 1 base, with 14 bases spanning the gap. The sample originates from a study of blood T cell repertoires in COVID-19. Study-wide context: Specimens from acute and convalescent COVID-19 originated in the United States, Italy and Spain. T cells, B-cell-depleted T cells, or PBMCs provided the cDNA or gDNA that served as material.

In assigning cohorts, the study relied on participant-reported clinical history. Only in-frame clones appear in the TCRdb table, and some are missing; sequencing was by immunoSEQ multiplex PCR. The profile shows fewer than 350,000 clones, 89% of them singletons. Sequencing was performed on PBMCs or T cells enriched from blood (not recorded which). The origin of this receptor is a man between 60 and 75 years old who had recovered from COVID-19. The rearrangement uses TRBV28 and TRBJ1-2, with a possible D match to TRBD1 (6 bases). In DNA form, the CDR3 reads TGTGCCAGCAGTCTTCGACAGGAGATTAACTATGGCTACACCTTC. It yields the protein CASSLRQEINYGYTF.